In its sample, the clone carrying this T cell receptor beta chain was seen many times. Antigen unknown. The data are from a study of identical twins. Study-wide points: For monozygotic twins, models underestimated out-of-frame TCR alpha sharing. These conclusions were based on statistical analysis (cross-sectional, not following the same donors).

A universal primer site came from template switching; cDNA carried unique molecular identifiers. TCRdb reprocessed the 5' RACE reads via MiXCR and lists one record per CDR3 protein. The sample comprises about 150,000 distinct CDR3 sequences, around 3.5% of which are singletons, and 7.5% to 8.5% rests with the top ten. With no exceptions, donors were healthy Caucasians. The CDR3 covers 16 residues. Per germline, CDR1 PRHDT and CDR2 FYEKMQ (reference sequence). J was trimmed by 6 bases and V by 4 bases; bases with no gene match: 8. This rearrangement joins TRBV13 to TRBJ2-2, with 10 bases aligning to TRBD2. The TCR originated in a man aged 18 to 29 in good health. The sequenced sample was memory T cells sorted from blood. In DNA, the CDR3 is TGTGCCAGCAGCTATCCACTAGCGGGATTACCCGGGGAGCTGTTTTTT. It yields the protein CASSYPLAGLPGELFF.